The rows below give T cell receptor beta chains drawn from one sample of a study of cytomegalovirus exposure and HLA in healthy donors. Clones were read by immunoSEQ multiplex PCR, and TCRdb kept only the in-frame ones, dropping some. The table lists around 130,000 clones, 85% to 90% of them singletons. Sequencing used PBMCs. The receptors derive from a man aged 25 to 45 in good health and CMV-seronegative. The CDR3 runs from the conserved cysteine through the conserved F or W. Fields, in order: J gene, clone size, V gene, D gene, CDR3 DNA, CDR3 protein. D genes are given only for firm matches. Only part of the rows carry a size: once, few, many, or a class if the clone is expanded.

j_call: TRBJ2-3
clone_size: .
v_call: TRBV6-4
d_call: TRBD2
cdr3_nt: TGTGCCAGCAGTGAACTAGCGGGAGAAATAGATACGCAGTATTTT
cdr3_aa: CASSELAGEIDTQYF

j_call: TRBJ2-7
clone_size: .
v_call: TRBV29-1
d_call: TRBD2
cdr3_nt: TGCAGCGCCTCCGCGGGGGGCGAGCAGTACTTC
cdr3_aa: CSASAGGEQYF

j_call: TRBJ1-4
clone_size: .
v_call: TRBV5-1
d_call: .
cdr3_nt: TGCGCCAGCAGCCTAGCGGGAGATACAACTAATGAAAAACTGTTTTTT
cdr3_aa: CASSLAGDTTNEKLFF

j_call: TRBJ2-1
clone_size: .
v_call: TRBV5-4
d_call: TRBD2
cdr3_nt: TGTGCCAGCAGCTTGGAGGAGCGGGGTTACAATGAGCAGTTCTTC
cdr3_aa: CASSLEERGYNEQFF

j_call: TRBJ2-1
clone_size: .
v_call: TRBV6-1
d_call: .
cdr3_nt: TGTGCCAGCAGTGAAGCCCTAGCGCCGGCCTACAATGAGCAGTTCTTC
cdr3_aa: CASSEALAPAYNEQFF

j_call: TRBJ2-5
clone_size: .
v_call: TRBV15
d_call: .
cdr3_nt: TGTGCCACCAGCAGAGTCTACAGTGGCGAGACCCAGTACTTC
cdr3_aa: CATSRVYSGETQYF

j_call: TRBJ1-5
clone_size: .
v_call: TRBV15
d_call: .
cdr3_nt: TGTGCCACCAGCAGAGATCGGCAGCCCCAGCATTTT
cdr3_aa: CATSRDRQPQHF

j_call: TRBJ1-3
clone_size: .
v_call: TRBV4-3
d_call: TRBD1
cdr3_nt: TGCGCCAGCAGCCAAGACAGGGGGATCTCTGGAAACACCATATATTTT
cdr3_aa: CASSQDRGISGNTIYF

j_call: TRBJ1-1
clone_size: .
v_call: TRBV9
d_call: TRBD1
cdr3_nt: TGTGCCAGCAGCGCCGTCGGGACAGGGTTTGGCACTGAAGCTTTCTTT
cdr3_aa: CASSAVGTGFGTEAFF

j_call: TRBJ2-7
clone_size: .
v_call: TRBV19
d_call: .
cdr3_nt: TGTGCCAGTAAAAGGGGCCACACCTACGAGCAGTACTTC
cdr3_aa: CASKRGHTYEQYF

j_call: TRBJ2-2
clone_size: .
v_call: TRBV5-4
d_call: .
cdr3_nt: TGTGCCAGCAGCTTATCAGCGGCCGGGGAGCTGTTTTTT
cdr3_aa: CASSLSAAGELFF

j_call: TRBJ2-3
clone_size: once
v_call: TRBV5-6
d_call: .
cdr3_nt: TGTGCCAGCAGCCCATACGGTAGCACAGATACGCAGTATTTT
cdr3_aa: CASSPYGSTDTQYF

j_call: TRBJ2-3
clone_size: .
v_call: TRBV2
d_call: .
cdr3_nt: TGTGCCGGAGAGAGGTTCCGCACAGATACGCAGTATTTT
cdr3_aa: CAGERFRTDTQYF

j_call: TRBJ1-2
clone_size: .
v_call: TRBV10-1
d_call: TRBD1
cdr3_nt: TGCGCCAGCAGTCCGAACCGGACAGGCTATGTGTGCTATGGCTACACCTTC
cdr3_aa: CASSPNRTGYVCYGYTF

j_call: TRBJ2-3
clone_size: .
v_call: TRBV4-2
d_call: TRBD1
cdr3_nt: TGTGCCAGCAGCCAAGGGGGACAGTCCACAGATACGCAGTATTTT
cdr3_aa: CASSQGGQSTDTQYF

j_call: TRBJ2-1
clone_size: .
v_call: TRBV5-1
d_call: TRBD1
cdr3_nt: TGCGCCAGCAGCCTGGGACAGTTCTCCTACAATGAGCAGTTCTTC
cdr3_aa: CASSLGQFSYNEQFF

j_call: TRBJ2-2
clone_size: .
v_call: TRBV27
d_call: TRBD2
cdr3_nt: TGTGCCAGCAGTTGGGGCACTAGCGGGACCGGGGAGCTGTTTTTT
cdr3_aa: CASSWGTSGTGELFF

j_call: TRBJ2-7
clone_size: .
v_call: TRBV6-5
d_call: TRBD2
cdr3_nt: TGTGCCAGCAGGTCGCCGGGACTAGCCTACGAGCAGTACTTC
cdr3_aa: CASRSPGLAYEQYF

j_call: TRBJ2-5
clone_size: .
v_call: TRBV5-6
d_call: TRBD2
cdr3_nt: TGTGCCAGCAGCTTCGGGGGGAAGACCCAGTACTTC
cdr3_aa: CASSFGGKTQYF

j_call: TRBJ1-5
clone_size: .
v_call: TRBV11-3
d_call: .
cdr3_nt: TGTGCCAGCAGCTGGGAAGGGGGTTATAGCAATCAGCCCCAGCATTTT
cdr3_aa: CASSWEGGYSNQPQHF

j_call: TRBJ2-2
clone_size: .
v_call: TRBV11-3
d_call: .
cdr3_nt: TGTGCCAGCAGCTCACAGACAACCGGGGAGCTGTTTTTT
cdr3_aa: CASSSQTTGELFF

j_call: TRBJ1-2
clone_size: .
v_call: TRBV6-6
d_call: .
cdr3_nt: TGTGCCAGCAGTTCCGACCTGACAGGACTCCATGGCTACACCTTC
cdr3_aa: CASSSDLTGLHGYTF

j_call: TRBJ2-7
clone_size: .
v_call: TRBV19
d_call: TRBD1
cdr3_nt: TGTGCCAGCCAGGGGACAGGGTACGAGCAGTACTTC
cdr3_aa: CASQGTGYEQYF

j_call: TRBJ2-4
clone_size: .
v_call: TRBV4-2
d_call: TRBD2
cdr3_nt: TGTGCCAGCAGCCAAGACCAGACTAGCCTCAAAAACATTCAGTACTTC
cdr3_aa: CASSQDQTSLKNIQYF

j_call: TRBJ2-2
clone_size: .
v_call: TRBV5-5
d_call: .
cdr3_nt: TGTGCCAGCAGCTTGGAGGGGTGGGTGACCGGGGAGCTGTTTTTT
cdr3_aa: CASSLEGWVTGELFF

j_call: TRBJ2-7
clone_size: once
v_call: TRBV7-2
d_call: TRBD1
cdr3_nt: TGTGCCAGCAGCTCTGGTTGGGACAGGGCGTCCTACGAGCAGTACTTC
cdr3_aa: CASSSGWDRASYEQYF

j_call: TRBJ2-1
clone_size: once
v_call: TRBV29-1
d_call: TRBD1
cdr3_nt: TGCAGCGTGGCGTCCTTCGGACAGGGTATCTACAATGAGCAGTTCTTC
cdr3_aa: CSVASFGQGIYNEQFF

j_call: TRBJ1-1
clone_size: few
v_call: TRBV9
d_call: TRBD1
cdr3_nt: TGTGCCAGCAGCGGAATCGGACAGGCCATGAACACTGAAGCTTTCTTT
cdr3_aa: CASSGIGQAMNTEAFF

j_call: TRBJ2-5
clone_size: .
v_call: TRBV7-6
d_call: TRBD2
cdr3_nt: TGTGCCAGCAGCCAAGTTAGCGGGCTAACCCAAGAGACCCAGTACTTC
cdr3_aa: CASSQVSGLTQETQYF

j_call: TRBJ1-3
clone_size: once
v_call: TRBV7-2
d_call: .
cdr3_nt: TGTGCCAGCACCTCGACTGTGGGGCTAGGAAACACCATATATTTT
cdr3_aa: CASTSTVGLGNTIYF

j_call: TRBJ2-7
clone_size: few
v_call: TRBV5-1
d_call: TRBD2
cdr3_nt: TGCGCCAGCAGCTTAATAGCGGGAGCCTACGAGCAGTACTTC
cdr3_aa: CASSLIAGAYEQYF

j_call: TRBJ1-1
clone_size: .
v_call: TRBV30
d_call: .
cdr3_nt: TGTGCCTCCGCCAGGTCGCACACTGAAGCTTTCTTT
cdr3_aa: CASARSHTEAFF

j_call: TRBJ1-2
clone_size: .
v_call: TRBV7-2
d_call: .
cdr3_nt: TGTGCCAGCAGCTTACAAGGGGCGGATGGCTACACCTTC
cdr3_aa: CASSLQGADGYTF

j_call: TRBJ2-2
clone_size: .
v_call: TRBV5-1
d_call: TRBD2
cdr3_nt: TGCGCCAGCAGCTTGGTGAGCGGGAGAGGAACCGGGGAGCTGTTTTTT
cdr3_aa: CASSLVSGRGTGELFF

j_call: TRBJ2-7
clone_size: .
v_call: TRBV30
d_call: TRBD1
cdr3_nt: TGTGCCTGGAGCTCGGGACAGGGGTACGAGCAGTACTTC
cdr3_aa: CAWSSGQGYEQYF

j_call: TRBJ1-3
clone_size: .
v_call: TRBV6-5
d_call: .
cdr3_nt: TGTGCCAGCAGTTACTCGTCCGGAGACACCATATATTTT
cdr3_aa: CASSYSSGDTIYF

j_call: TRBJ2-5
clone_size: .
v_call: TRBV19
d_call: TRBD2
cdr3_nt: TGTGCCAGTAGGGGACTAGCGGGAGCTTTCTCAGACCAAGAGACCCAGTACTTC
cdr3_aa: CASRGLAGAFSDQETQYF

j_call: TRBJ2-7
clone_size: .
v_call: TRBV2
d_call: TRBD2
cdr3_nt: TGTGCCAGCAGTGGAGGGAGGGCCCGTGAGCAGTACTTC
cdr3_aa: CASSGGRAREQYF

j_call: TRBJ1-1
clone_size: .
v_call: TRBV7-2
d_call: .
cdr3_nt: TGTGCCAGCAGCCTTTCCTTCGGACAGGAAGCTTTCTTT
cdr3_aa: CASSLSFGQEAFF

j_call: TRBJ2-2
clone_size: .
v_call: TRBV6-5
d_call: .
cdr3_nt: TGTGCCAGCAGTTACGCGGGGACGGAGAACACCGGGGAGCTGTTTTTT
cdr3_aa: CASSYAGTENTGELFF

j_call: TRBJ2-7
clone_size: .
v_call: TRBV7-2
d_call: .
cdr3_nt: TGTGCCAGCTCTCTAAAGGCGGTACTGGAGCAGTACTTC
cdr3_aa: CASSLKAVLEQYF

j_call: TRBJ2-7
clone_size: .
v_call: TRBV5-1
d_call: TRBD2
cdr3_nt: TGCGCCAGCAGCTTGGGTGCGGGAGAGGCCTACGAGCAGTACTTC
cdr3_aa: CASSLGAGEAYEQYF

j_call: TRBJ1-1
clone_size: .
v_call: TRBV6-6
d_call: .
cdr3_nt: TGTGCCAGCAGTTACTCGGGAGGGTTTGGCACTGAAGCTTTCTTT
cdr3_aa: CASSYSGGFGTEAFF

j_call: TRBJ1-1
clone_size: .
v_call: TRBV7-2
d_call: .
cdr3_nt: TGTGCCAGCAGCGCGTTGACAGTCATGAACACTGAAGCTTTCTTT
cdr3_aa: CASSALTVMNTEAFF

j_call: TRBJ2-3
clone_size: .
v_call: TRBV5-6
d_call: .
cdr3_nt: TGTGCCCTCCTCGGGAGTTACACAGATACGCAGTATTTT
cdr3_aa: CALLGSYTDTQYF

j_call: TRBJ1-2
clone_size: .
v_call: TRBV6-5
d_call: TRBD1
cdr3_nt: TGTGCCAGCAGTACCAGGGGGTATCCTAACTATGGCTACACCTTC
cdr3_aa: CASSTRGYPNYGYTF

j_call: TRBJ2-3
clone_size: once
v_call: TRBV18
d_call: .
cdr3_nt: TGTGCCAGCTCACCACTAGCGAACACAGATACGCAGTATTTT
cdr3_aa: CASSPLANTDTQYF

j_call: TRBJ2-2
clone_size: .
v_call: TRBV7-2
d_call: .
cdr3_nt: TGTGCCAGCACCAAAAATATACTTATCGGGGAGCTGTTTTTT
cdr3_aa: CASTKNILIGELFF

j_call: TRBJ2-3
clone_size: .
v_call: TRBV29-1
d_call: TRBD1
cdr3_nt: TGCAGCGTTGAGACAGGGATGGCAGATACGCAGTATTTT
cdr3_aa: CSVETGMADTQYF

j_call: TRBJ1-4
clone_size: once
v_call: TRBV13
d_call: .
cdr3_nt: TGTGCCAGCAGCGGTCGTCGCGGGGGGGACGGAAAACTGTTTTTT
cdr3_aa: CASSGRRGGDGKLFF

j_call: TRBJ2-1
clone_size: .
v_call: TRBV30
d_call: .
cdr3_nt: TGTGCCTGGAGTCGTAATGACGAGGTAGCCTACAATGAGCAGTTCTTC
cdr3_aa: CAWSRNDEVAYNEQFF

j_call: TRBJ2-7
clone_size: .
v_call: TRBV27
d_call: .
cdr3_nt: TGTGCCAGCAGTAGACCCTCCGGGACATGGTACTCCTACGAGCAGTACTTC
cdr3_aa: CASSRPSGTWYSYEQYF

j_call: TRBJ1-2
clone_size: .
v_call: TRBV27
d_call: .
cdr3_nt: TGTGCCAGCAGTTTTGGAGACGGGAATGACTATGGCTACACCTTC
cdr3_aa: CASSFGDGNDYGYTF

j_call: TRBJ1-2
clone_size: .
v_call: TRBV7-9
d_call: .
cdr3_nt: TGTGCCAGCACCCTTTTGCGAGATGGCTACACCTTC
cdr3_aa: CASTLLRDGYTF

j_call: TRBJ2-5
clone_size: .
v_call: TRBV2
d_call: .
cdr3_nt: TGTGCCAGCAGTAGGGTTTGGGGCGAGACCCAGTACTTC
cdr3_aa: CASSRVWGETQYF

j_call: TRBJ1-1
clone_size: once
v_call: TRBV7-3
d_call: .
cdr3_nt: TGTGCCAGCAGTTCGGGGGTGGCCCGCGTGGACACTGAAGCTTTCTTT
cdr3_aa: CASSSGVARVDTEAFF

j_call: TRBJ2-1
clone_size: .
v_call: TRBV5-1
d_call: .
cdr3_nt: TGCGCCAGCAGCCGAGACAGCTACAATGAGCAGTTCTTC
cdr3_aa: CASSRDSYNEQFF